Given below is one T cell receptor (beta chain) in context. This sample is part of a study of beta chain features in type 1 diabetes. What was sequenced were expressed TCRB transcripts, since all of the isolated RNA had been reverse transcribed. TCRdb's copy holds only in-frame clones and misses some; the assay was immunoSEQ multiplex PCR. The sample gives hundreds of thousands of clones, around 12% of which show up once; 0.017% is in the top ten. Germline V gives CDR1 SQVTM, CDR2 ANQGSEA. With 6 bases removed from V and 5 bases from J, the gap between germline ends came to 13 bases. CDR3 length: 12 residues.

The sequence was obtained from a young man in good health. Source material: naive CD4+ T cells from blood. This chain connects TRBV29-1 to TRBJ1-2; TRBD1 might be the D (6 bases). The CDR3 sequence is CSVAEGGYGYTF. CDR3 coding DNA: TGCAGCGTAGCCGAGGGGGGGTATGGCTACACCTTC.